This TCR beta chain was captured by sequencing in a study of blood T cell repertoires in COVID-19. Turning to the study itself: Whether acute or convalescent, the COVID-19 samples came from the United States, Italy and Spain. Sources were T cells, B-cell-depleted T cells, or PBMCs; the material itself was cDNA or gDNA.

CDR3 length equals 13 residues. V was clipped by 2 bases and J by 14 bases, with 16 bases between them. Germline V lookup: CDR1 MGHRA, CDR2 YSYEKL. In the study's own analysis: Amplifying reference gene primers gave estimates of nucleated cell counts. Repertoires were generated with immunoSEQ multiplex PCR, while TCRdb's copy carries only in-frame clones and drops some. D and trimming were read from the DNA, whereas the V and J calls and clone size are those reported in that table. The sample has around 100,000 clones, around nine tenths seen once. Sequencing was carried out using peripheral blood. This receptor was identified in a human donor in a cohort sampled during active COVID-19. The V gene is TRBV4-1, the J gene TRBJ2-1; D perhaps matches TRBD1 (6 bases). CDR3 sequence: CASSQPGQPREFF. CDR3 nucleotide sequence: TGCGCCAGCAGCCAACCGGGACAACCCCGGGAGTTCTTC.